This T cell receptor (beta chain) is from a study of cytomegalovirus exposure and HLA in healthy donors. Remarks on this clone: The antigen remains unidentified.

General observations from the study: Later analysis associated a missense DCLRE1C variant with TCR beta V- and J-gene trimming.

The PCR employed 60 Vbeta primers together with 13 Jbeta primers. The method was immunoSEQ multiplex PCR; TCRdb's version includes in-frame clones alone and lacks a portion of them. Of fewer than 180,000 clones in the sample, around 79% are singletons; the top ten hold roughly 6%. In germline, CDR1 is SGHDT, CDR2 YYEEEE. The CDR3 is made up of 16 amino acids. V lost 1 base and J lost 2; bases outside the gene matches: 8. The rearrangement joins TRBV5-6 to TRBJ2-5; 7 nucleotides agree with TRBD2. The TCR comes from a man in his forties or fifties in good health and CMV-seropositive. Sequenced input: PBMCs. The CDR3 DNA reads TGTGCCAGCAGCTTGCTGGGCGGGAGCAGACAAGAGACCCAGTACTTC. Protein product: CASSLLGGSRQETQYF.